The 19 T cell receptor beta chains in this list originate from one sample, sequenced in a study of beta chain features in type 1 diabetes. As every portion of the isolated RNA was reverse transcribed, the sequencing read expressed TCRB transcripts. TCRdb keeps only in-frame clones here, not all; method: immunoSEQ multiplex PCR. The data hold 240,000 or so clones, with roughly 21% observed a single time. Points from the study as a whole: Type 1 diabetes patients showed a moderate but significant shortening of TCRB CDR3s in all four CD4+ subsets.

The antigens for these receptors are not known. Source material: naive CD4+ T cells from blood. Receptors originate from a woman between 40 and 55 years old with type 1 diabetes.

This clone was observed a handful of times. V gene TRBV19 combines with J gene TRBJ1-6, with 10 positions matching TRBD1. Germline V CDR1 and CDR2: LNHDA, SQIVND (reference sequence). The CDR3 covers 15 residues. V shed 5 bases and J 7 bases; nucleotides not matched to a gene: 5. The DNA for the CDR3 is TGTGCCAGTAGTGCCCGGACAGGGGGAAATTCACCCCTCCACTTT. Translated: CASSARTGGNSPLHF.

The chain combines TRBV7-9 with TRBJ2-1; 10 nucleotides agree with TRBD1. This CDR3 comprises 14 residues. Germline CDR1 is SEHNR and CDR2 is FQNEAQ (reference sequence). The V segment lost 5 bases and the J segment 8 bases; nucleotides outside the gene matches: 6. CDR3 in DNA: TGTGCCAGCAGCCCGTGGACAGGGGGGGATGAGCAGTTCTTC. Translating it yields CASSPWTGGDEQFF.

V and J are TRBV11-1 and TRBJ2-1, with D possibly being TRBD2 (5 bases). CDR1 and CDR2 (germline): SGHAT, FQDESV (reference sequence). Trimming removed 2 bases from V and 1 base from J, with 6 bases in between. The CDR3 has 14 amino acids. This CDR3 is CASSLRGSYNEQFF. The DNA of the CDR3 is TGTGCCAGCAGCTTAAGAGGGTCCTACAATGAGCAGTTCTTC. Drawing the rest from reference TRBV11-1 and TRBJ2-1, the complete variable domain is EAEVAQSPRYKITEKSQAVAFWCDPISGHATLYWYRQILGQGPELLVQFQDESVVDDSQLPKDRFSAERLKGVDSTLKIQPAELGDSAMYLCASSLRGSYNEQFFGPGTRLTVL.

The chain couples TRBV29-1 to TRBJ1-4, with D uncertain. The length of the CDR3 is 12 residues. The V gene lost 5 bases and the J gene lost 4 bases, with 8 bases spanning the gap. Germline-derived CDR1 and CDR2 are SQVTM and ANQGSEA. The CDR3 here is CSVRRSNEKLFF. The CDR3 DNA reads TGCAGCGTTCGCAGAAGTAATGAAAAACTGTTTTTT.

This clone was counted only a few times. The rearrangement uses TRBV4-3 and TRBJ2-2, with D possibly matching TRBD2 (5 bases). The CDR3 totals 15 residues. Trimming removed 3 bases at V and 2 bases at J, with 10 bases between. CDR1 is LGHNA, CDR2 YSLEER, per germline. The CDR3 nucleotides read TGCGCCAGCAGCCAGGCGGGCTTCAACACCGGGGAGCTGTTTTTT. Amino acid sequence: CASSQAGFNTGELFF.

This rearrangement joins TRBV29-1 to TRBJ1-3; D remains unclear. This CDR3 spans 11 amino acids. Germline assignment: CDR1 SQVTM and CDR2 ANQGSEA. Here the CDR3 reads CSADSGNTIYF. CDR3 DNA: TGCTCTGCGGACTCTGGAAACACCATATATTTT.

This clone has only a few counts. This chain's CDR3 is CASSQDRVDTIYF. In DNA form, the CDR3 reads TGCGCCAGCAGCCAGGACAGGGTGGACACCATATATTTT. The gene calls are TRBV4-3 and TRBJ1-3, with 8 positions matching TRBD1. The germline V gene has CDR1 LGHNA and CDR2 YSLEER. V shed 3 bases, J shed 8 bases, and the junction held 3 bases outside the gene matches. CDR3 length equals 13 residues.

This rearrangement joins TRBV5-1 to TRBJ2-5, with D possibly TRBD2 on 6 matching bases. Germline V lookup: CDR1 SGHRS, CDR2 YFSETQ. The germline V and J ends were trimmed by 1 base and 5 bases, with 15 bases remaining between them. The CDR3 has 15 residues. The CDR3 coding sequence is TGCGCCAGCAGCTTGACCTGGGACCGGGGGGAGACCCAGTACTTC. Translating it yields CASSLTWDRGETQYF.

The chain combines TRBV2 with TRBJ2-4, with D maybe TRBD2 (5 bases). The CDR3 loop spans 13 amino acids. V lost 8 bases and J lost 9, with 17 bases in between. Germline loops: CDR1 SNHLY, CDR2 FYNNEI. The CDR3 DNA follows: TGTGCCAGCGCCGGACTCCCGAAGGGCATTCAGTACTTC. Its translation: CASAGLPKGIQYF.

A word on this clone: This sample includes further DNA sequences coding for the same CDR3. The J gene is TRBJ1-1, the V gene TRBV18, with D possibly being TRBD1 (5 bases). Trimming took 4 bases from V and 1 from J, leaving 7 bases between them. Per germline, CDR1 KGHSH and CDR2 LQKENI. The CDR3 runs 13 residues. Written as DNA, the CDR3 is TGTGCCAGCTCACTTGGACAGAACACTGAAGCTTTCTTT. This translates into CASSLGQNTEAFF.

The chain combines TRBV18 with TRBJ1-5; D not resolved. CDR1 is KGHSH and CDR2 is LQKENI in the germline V gene. This CDR3 comprises 14 residues. V was cut by 3 bases and J by 1 base, with 7 bases left in between. The CDR3: CASSPSSSNQPQHF. CDR3 bases: TGTGCCAGCTCACCGAGCTCAAGCAATCAGCCCCAGCATTTT.

The table lists this clone with a few counts. The chain links TRBV29-1 to TRBJ1-4; D remains ambiguous. This CDR3 has 13 residues. With 4 bases removed from V and 0 bases from J, the gap between germline ends came to 6 bases. Germline-derived CDR1 and CDR2 are SQVTM and ANQGSEA. The CDR3 region has the DNA TGCAGCGTTGTCGGGGCAACTAATGAAAAACTGTTTTTT. It codes for CSVVGATNEKLFF.

CDR3 DNA sequence: TGTGCCAGCAGACGATCACCGGGACAGGGGTTACCCTACACCTTC. Translation: CASRRSPGQGLPYTF. The chain couples TRBV11-2 to TRBJ1-2, with 10 bases fitting TRBD1. The CDR3 sequence is 15 residues long. With 6 bases clipped from V and 10 bases from J, the junction kept 14 bases outside the gene matches. The germline V gene has CDR1 SGHAT and CDR2 FQNNGV.

This clone turned up a few times. CDR3 in amino acids: CASSIDRNTEAFF. The CDR3 nucleotides are TGTGCCAGTAGTATAGACAGGAACACTGAAGCTTTCTTT. The genes are TRBV19 and TRBJ1-1; D remains ambiguous. This CDR3 comprises 13 residues. V was cut by 0 bases and J by 1 base, with 3 bases left in between. Germline V gene data show CDR1 as LNHDA and CDR2 as SQIVND (reference sequence).

The rearrangement links TRBV4-1 to TRBJ2-5, with TRBD1 identical over 8 bases. From germline, CDR1 is MGHRA and CDR2 YSYEKL. Germline trimming cut 4 bases from V and 4 bases from J; bases unmatched to any gene: 23. CDR3 length: 20 residues. The DNA for the CDR3 is TGCGCCAGCAGCCGCCTCCCCCCGACAGGGGATTTGAGGGAGGCAGAGACCCAGTACTTC. Translating it yields CASSRLPPTGDLREAETQYF.

This clone was observed a few times. This rearrangement joins TRBV7-9 to TRBJ2-7; 7 bases fit TRBD1. Trimming took 5 bases from V and 0 from J; bases not matched to a gene: 4. CDR3 length: 14 amino acids. Germline loops: CDR1 SEHNR, CDR2 FQNEAQ (reference sequence). The CDR3 loop is CASSARDSSYEQYF. In DNA, the CDR3 is TGTGCCAGCAGCGCCAGGGACAGCTCCTACGAGCAGTACTTC.

The chain has TRBV23-1 and TRBJ1-4; no clear D gene. TRBV23-1 is sorted into the ORF group, with uncertain function. This CDR3 comprises 14 residues. Between the trimmed V and J ends, which lost 11 bases and 1 base, there was a span of 14 bases. The CDR3 region is CAAHVGGTNEKLFF. The DNA for the CDR3 is TGCGCCGCCCACGTGGGAGGAACTAATGAAAAACTGTTTTTT.

The sample holds one count of this clone. J is TRBJ2-5 and V is TRBV30, with a possible D match to TRBD1 (5 bases). The V end lost 0 bases, the J end lost 3 bases, and 8 bases lay between the germline ends. CDR3 size: 13 residues. Germline CDR1 is GTSNPN and CDR2 is SVGIG (reference sequence). The CDR3 here is CAWSVLREETQYF. The CDR3 DNA follows: TGTGCCTGGAGTGTACTCAGGGAAGAGACCCAGTACTTC.

This clone appeared a few times. This chain connects TRBV19 to TRBJ1-4; unclear D gene. V lost 3 bases, J lost 11 bases, and 16 bases lay in between. CDR1 and CDR2 (germline): LNHDA, SQIVND (reference sequence). The CDR3 runs 14 residues. DNA of the CDR3: TGTGCCAGTAGTATCTTCTCCGGCCAAGCGAAACTGTTTTTT. The encoded protein is CASSIFSGQAKLFF.